The rows below give T cell receptor beta chains drawn from one sample of a study of beta chain features in type 1 diabetes. Only in-frame clones appear in the TCRdb table, and some are missing; sequencing was by immunoSEQ multiplex PCR. Among 300,000 to 450,000 clones, 10% to 15% were seen once, and the ten largest hold roughly 0.0097%. Sequenced input: naive CD4+ T cells from blood. These receptors came from a woman younger than 35 with type 1 diabetes. Both conserved end residues are part of each CDR3. The order of the fields is clone size, V gene, D gene, J gene, CDR3 DNA, CDR3 protein. A D gene is named only where the DNA matches it firmly. Expanded clones get a size class; other rows say once, few or many, or leave the size out.

size: NA; V: TRBV30; D: NA; J: TRBJ2-3; DNA: TGTGCCTGGAGTGTAAGGACTAGCACAGATACGCAGTATTTT; CDR3: CAWSVRTSTDTQYF
size: NA; V: TRBV19; D: NA; J: TRBJ1-1; DNA: TGTGCCAGTTCGAACAGGTACCCTGAAGCTTTCTTT; CDR3: CASSNRYPEAFF
size: few; V: TRBV28; D: TRBD1; J: TRBJ2-5; DNA: TGTGCCAGCAGTGCTGGACAGGGACCAGAGACCCAGTACTTC; CDR3: CASSAGQGPETQYF
size: NA; V: TRBV6-6; D: NA; J: TRBJ1-1; DNA: TGTGCCAGCAGACATGTTGAAGCTTTCTTT; CDR3: CASRHVEAFF
size: NA; V: TRBV27; D: NA; J: TRBJ1-2; DNA: TGTGCCAGCAGTCGCGACAGCAACTATGGCTACACCTTC; CDR3: CASSRDSNYGYTF
size: few; V: TRBV7-9; D: TRBD1; J: TRBJ2-3; DNA: TGTGCCAGCAGCTTGACCGGGGACAGGTTAGGGGCAGATACGCAGTATTTT; CDR3: CASSLTGDRLGADTQYF
size: NA; V: TRBV11-2; D: NA; J: TRBJ2-3; DNA: TGTGCCAGCAGCTTTAGGGGTATGACAGATACGCAGTATTTT; CDR3: CASSFRGMTDTQYF
size: few; V: TRBV5-1; D: TRBD1; J: TRBJ2-2; DNA: TGCGCCAGCAGCGGACAGGGGGCTTTCGGGGAGCTGTTTTTT; CDR3: CASSGQGAFGELFF
size: NA; V: TRBV14; D: NA; J: TRBJ2-7; DNA: TGTGCCAGCAGCCAAGGATTTCGGTCCTCCTACGAGCAGTACTTC; CDR3: CASSQGFRSSYEQYF
size: few; V: TRBV7-9; D: NA; J: TRBJ1-2; DNA: TGTGCCAGCAGCTCCCGGGGGGCGGACTATGGCTACACCTTC; CDR3: CASSSRGADYGYTF
size: few; V: TRBV4-2; D: TRBD1; J: TRBJ1-2; DNA: TGTGCCAGCAGCCAAGAGATGGGGACAGACTATGGCTACACCTTC; CDR3: CASSQEMGTDYGYTF
size: few; V: TRBV28; D: NA; J: TRBJ2-7; DNA: TGTGCCAGCAGTATCCCCCGGGGCTCCTACGAGCAGTACTTC; CDR3: CASSIPRGSYEQYF
size: few; V: TRBV14; D: TRBD1; J: TRBJ1-4; DNA: TGTGCCAGCCGAGCCTGGACAGGGCCAAATGAAAAACTGTTTTTT; CDR3: CASRAWTGPNEKLFF
size: NA; V: TRBV30; D: NA; J: TRBJ2-2; DNA: TGTGCCTGGAGCCCTGGAGCCGGGGAGCTGTTTTTT; CDR3: CAWSPGAGELFF
size: NA; V: TRBV5-6; D: NA; J: TRBJ1-5; DNA: TGTGCCAGCAGCGCCACTCAGGGTCAGCCCCAGCATTTT; CDR3: CASSATQGQPQHF
size: NA; V: TRBV29-1; D: TRBD1; J: TRBJ2-3; DNA: TGCAGCATTGGACAGGGCACAGATACGCAGTATTTT; CDR3: CSIGQGTDTQYF
size: NA; V: TRBV25-1; D: NA; J: TRBJ2-1; DNA: TGTGCCAGCAGTGAGGCATACGCCGGGACAAGTCCCTACAATGAGCAGTTCTTC; CDR3: CASSEAYAGTSPYNEQFF
size: NA; V: TRBV4-1; D: TRBD1; J: TRBJ2-7; DNA: TGCGCCAGCAGCCAACCCGGGACAGGGTCTTACGAGCAGTACTTC; CDR3: CASSQPGTGSYEQYF
size: NA; V: TRBV11-2; D: NA; J: TRBJ2-7; DNA: TGTGCCAGCAGCTCGTCGGACAACTACTACGAGCAGTACTTC; CDR3: CASSSSDNYYEQYF
size: few; V: TRBV7-2; D: NA; J: TRBJ2-1; DNA: TGTGCCAGCAGCTTACAGGGCCATGAGCAGTTCTTC; CDR3: CASSLQGHEQFF
size: NA; V: TRBV7-3; D: TRBD2; J: TRBJ2-3; DNA: TGTGCCAGCAGCCTAGGTGGACTAGCGCTCGTTGGAGATACGCAGTATTTT; CDR3: CASSLGGLALVGDTQYF
size: few; V: TRBV7-9; D: NA; J: TRBJ2-7; DNA: TGTGCCAGCAGCCAGCCCCTAGGACAGACCTACGAGCAGTACTTC; CDR3: CASSQPLGQTYEQYF
size: NA; V: TRBV30; D: TRBD2; J: TRBJ2-3; DNA: TGTGCCTGGACCCGGGAGGAAAATACGCAGTATTTT; CDR3: CAWTREENTQYF
size: NA; V: TRBV19; D: TRBD1; J: TRBJ2-1; DNA: TGTGCCAGCCTTGAGACAGGGATTGGCTACAATGAGCAGTTCTTC; CDR3: CASLETGIGYNEQFF
size: few; V: TRBV11-2; D: TRBD1; J: TRBJ1-4; DNA: TGTGCCAGCAGCCTAACTATTCAGGGGGCCGATGAAAAACTGTTTTTT; CDR3: CASSLTIQGADEKLFF
size: NA; V: TRBV18; D: NA; J: TRBJ2-7; DNA: TGTGCCAGCTCGTACTCTACAGGGCCACTCGAGCAGTACTTC; CDR3: CASSYSTGPLEQYF
size: NA; V: TRBV11-3; D: NA; J: TRBJ2-1; DNA: TGTGCCAGCAGCTTAGACCCTAGTTGGTTGGGTTACGATGAGCAGTTCTTC; CDR3: CASSLDPSWLGYDEQFF